A single sample gave rise to the 27 T cell receptor beta chains below, sequenced in a study of shared clonotypes between healthy human individuals. TCRdb keeps only in-frame clones here, not all; method: immunoSEQ multiplex PCR. The sample lists about 2.2 million clones, about 93% seen once, with less than 2% in the top ten. Terminally differentiated effector memory CD45RA+ cells were left out of the naive CD8 fraction, which was CD45RO-negative and positively selected for CCR7. The material sequenced was naive CD8+ T cells from PBMCs. Receptor source: a man between 18 and 35 years old in good health. Some clones in this sample may be carry-over from other donors' samples.

V usage is TRBV10-1 and J usage is TRBJ1-2; perhaps TRBD1 as D (5 bases). V dropped 3 bases and J dropped 0 bases, with 11 bases sitting between them. The germline CDR1 and CDR2 sequences are WNHNN and SYGVQD (reference sequence). This CDR3 has 15 amino acids. CDR3: CASSEGVGTNYGYTF. The CDR3 nucleotides are TGCGCCAGCAGTGAAGGGGTAGGGACTAACTATGGCTACACCTTC.

The chain is built from TRBV4-3 and TRBJ2-5; a possible D gene is TRBD1 (5 bases). Trimming cost V 3 bases and J 5 bases, with 16 bases left between them. The CDR3 is 15 residues long. CDR1 LGHNA and CDR2 YSLEER come from the germline V gene. The CDR3 nucleotides read TGCGCCAGCAGCCAGGATACAGGAAAAGGGGAGACCCAGTACTTC. Its translation is CASSQDTGKGETQYF.

The chain couples TRBV7-9 to TRBJ1-4; 7 positions match TRBD1. J gave up 5 bases and V 3 bases, and 6 bases lay outside the gene matches. The germline gives CDR1 SEHNR, CDR2 FQNEAQ (reference sequence). This CDR3 spans 15 amino acids. Here the CDR3 reads CASSFGGGLNEKLFF. For the CDR3, the DNA is TGTGCCAGCAGCTTCGGAGGGGGCCTAAATGAAAAACTGTTTTTT.

The rearrangement links TRBV28 to TRBJ2-7, with TRBD2 as a possible D gene (5 bases). Trimming left V 8 bases short and J 1 base short, with 15 bases between. Germline V gene lookup returns CDR1 MDHEN and CDR2 SYDVKM. The CDR3 totals 14 residues. DNA for the CDR3: TGTGCCAGCGAAAGCGGACCCCCTTCCTACGAGCAGTACTTC. Translating gives CASESGPPSYEQYF.

The chain employs TRBV7-6 and TRBJ2-1; a weak D match, TRBD2 (5 bases). CDR1 and CDR2 from the germline V gene are SGHVS and FNYEAQ. The V end was cut by 5 bases, the J end by 9 bases, with 20 bases between. The CDR3 contains 15 residues. CDR3 in DNA: TGTGCCAGCAGCCCCGTCGTTGTGGGAGTCAGTGAGCAGTTCTTC. It translates to CASSPVVVGVSEQFF.

The chain links TRBV4-1 to TRBJ2-1; no clear D gene. The CDR3 is 16 residues long. Germline CDR1 MGHRA, CDR2 YSYEKL. Between the trimmed V and J ends, which lost 1 base and 0 bases, there was a span of 10 bases. The CDR3 spells CASSQAPQSSYNEQFF. Here the CDR3 DNA reads TGCGCCAGCAGCCAAGCCCCACAGAGCTCCTACAATGAGCAGTTCTTC.

The CDR3 coding sequence is TGTGCCAGCAGAGACCCTTTTATTTGGGCCCTTGGAAACACCATATATTTT. Protein sequence: CASRDPFIWALGNTIYF. The chain has TRBV2 and TRBJ1-3; D uncertain. The V gene lost 6 bases and the J gene lost 3 bases, with 21 bases spanning the gap. This CDR3 is 17 amino acids long. Looked up from germline, CDR1 is SNHLY and CDR2 is FYNNEI.

The rearrangement joins TRBV27 to TRBJ2-7, with D perhaps TRBD1 (5 bases). Looked up from germline, CDR1 is MNHEY and CDR2 is SMNVEV (reference sequence). This CDR3 has 13 amino acids. V was clipped by 3 bases and J by 5 bases, with 11 bases between them. DNA for the CDR3: TGTGCCAGCAGTTTTTCCAGGGCCAACGAGCAGTACTTC. Its protein product is CASSFSRANEQYF.

The chain employs TRBV6-4 and TRBJ2-2; D unclear. The CDR3 runs to 13 residues. Germline V lookup: CDR1 MRHNA, CDR2 SNTAGT. V was pared by 10 bases and J by 0 bases, with 9 bases between. This CDR3 reads CATKKTNTGELFF. In nucleotides, the CDR3 is TGTGCCACCAAAAAGACGAACACCGGGGAGCTGTTTTTT.

Only a few counts were recorded for this clone. The gene calls are TRBV7-9 and TRBJ1-2; D gene ambiguous. Trimming stripped 5 bases from V and 3 bases from J, with 19 bases between. The CDR3 extends over 16 amino acids. The V gene's germline CDR1 is SEHNR and CDR2 FQNEAQ (reference sequence). DNA of the CDR3: TGTGCCAGCAGCCCACTCAACACATATCGGGACTATGGCTACACCTTC. Translated: CASSPLNTYRDYGYTF.

CDR3 amino acids: CASSPVAGVGQETQYF. CDR3 sequence (DNA): TGTGCCAGCAGTCCGGTAGCGGGAGTGGGGCAAGAGACCCAGTACTTC. The chain recombines TRBV28 with TRBJ2-5; TRBD2 aligns across 9 bases. Germline V gives CDR1 MDHEN, CDR2 SYDVKM. The V gene end was trimmed by 5 bases and the J gene end by 2 bases; junction bases not matched to a gene: 9. The CDR3 is 16 amino acids.

This clone has just one count. This chain connects TRBV4-1 to TRBJ2-3; TRBD2 matches 8 bases. V was clipped by 2 bases and J by 11 bases; unmatched bases: 12. This CDR3 spans 15 amino acids. The germline V gene has CDR1 MGHRA and CDR2 YSYEKL. The CDR3 is CASSQNSGLGYRQYF. The CDR3 nucleotides read TGCGCCAGCAGCCAAAACTCGGGACTAGGGTATAGGCAGTATTTT.

Worth noting for this clone: Different DNA sequences within this sample yield the same CDR3. J is TRBJ2-7 and V is TRBV19, with D possibly called TRBD1 or TRBD2 (5 bases each). The germline V gene has CDR1 LNHDA and CDR2 SQIVND (reference sequence). This CDR3 is 13 amino acids long. The ends were cut back, 6 bases at V and 3 bases at J, with 12 bases in the middle. For the CDR3, the DNA is TGTGCCAGTAGCACGGGAAGGGGCTACGAGCAGTACTTC. Translating it yields CASSTGRGYEQYF.

The rearrangement uses TRBV15 and TRBJ2-7; tentative D call: TRBD1 (5 bases). CDR1 is LNHNV and CDR2 is YYDKDF in the germline V gene (reference sequence). The CDR3 has 15 amino acids. V gave up 0 bases and J gave up 0 bases, with 9 bases separating them. For the CDR3, the DNA is TGTGCCACCAGCAGAGAAGGGGTCTACTCCTACGAGCAGTACTTC. Translation gives CATSREGVYSYEQYF.

V gene TRBV7-2 combines with J gene TRBJ2-7, with D possibly matching TRBD1 (6 bases). The CDR3 runs to 18 residues. CDR1 is SGHTA and CDR2 is FQGNSA in the germline V gene. V was clipped by 5 bases and J by 0 bases, with 23 bases between them. The CDR3 DNA is TGTGCCAGCAGCCTAACGGCCATACAGGGAAGACTCTCCTACGAGCAGTACTTC. It yields the protein CASSLTAIQGRLSYEQYF.

This sequence joins TRBV7-6 and TRBJ2-6, with D possibly matching TRBD1 (6 bases). CDR1 and CDR2 (germline): SGHVS, FNYEAQ. The CDR3 is 15 amino acids. Between the trimmed V and J ends, which lost 8 bases and 1 base, there was a span of 12 bases. CDR3 sequence (DNA): TGTGCCAGCGGTAGCAGGGGTTCTGGGGCCAACGTCCTGACTTTC. This sequence encodes CASGSRGSGANVLTF.

The chain recombines TRBV6-5 with TRBJ1-2; D is uncertain. CDR1 and CDR2 from the germline V gene are MNHEY and SVGAGI. CDR3 length: 13 residues. Trimming shortened V by 7 bases and J by 3 bases, and 12 bases separated the two germline ends. CDR3 sequence (DNA): TGTGCCAGCACCGTAGGGATGGACTATGGCTACACCTTC. Protein: CASTVGMDYGYTF.

The J gene is TRBJ2-7, the V gene TRBV19; 11 bases fit TRBD2. Per germline, CDR1 LNHDA and CDR2 SQIVND (reference sequence). CDR3 length: 15 amino acids. The V and J ends lost 1 base and 5 bases, in that order; junction bases with no gene match: 4. The CDR3, as DNA: TGTGCCAGTAGTATAGGCACTAGCGGGAGTAACGAGCAGTACTTC. Its translation: CASSIGTSGSNEQYF.

The chain couples TRBV27 to TRBJ2-7; D not certain. This CDR3 has 15 residues. CDR1 and CDR2 (germline): MNHEY, SMNVEV (reference sequence). Trimming took off 2 bases at V and 2 bases at J, with 13 bases between the two ends. CDR3: CASSLGGQLTYEQYF. The CDR3 DNA reads as TGTGCCAGCAGTTTAGGTGGCCAATTGACCTACGAGCAGTACTTC.

The chain carries TRBV27 and TRBJ2-2; D perhaps matches TRBD1 (6 bases). Trimming pared 7 bases from V and 5 bases from J, leaving 11 bases between. The length of the CDR3 is 13 residues. Germline lookup yields CDR1 MNHEY and CDR2 SMNVEV (reference sequence). The CDR3 DNA reads TGTGCCAGCATCCACAGGGAGACCGGGGAGCTGTTTTTT. This encodes CASIHRETGELFF.

The CDR3 here is CASSFLQGLYNEQFF. The CDR3 bases are TGTGCCAGCAGTTTCCTTCAAGGCCTGTACAATGAGCAGTTCTTC. The chain couples TRBV27 to TRBJ2-1; no firm D call. Trimming left V 3 bases short and J 4 bases short, with 13 bases between. Germline values: CDR1 MNHEY, CDR2 SMNVEV (reference sequence). This CDR3 is 15 amino acids long.

The J gene is TRBJ2-7, the V gene TRBV19; D remains ambiguous. The ends were cut back, 6 bases at V and 2 bases at J, with 17 bases in the middle. Germline values: CDR1 LNHDA, CDR2 SQIVND (reference sequence). The CDR3 totals 15 residues. The CDR3 region has the DNA TGTGCCAGTAGCGCCCGACATTTTCGAACCTACGAGCAGTACTTC. Residues: CASSARHFRTYEQYF.

The chain combines TRBV6-1 with TRBJ2-2; D perhaps matches TRBD1 (6 bases). The CDR3 is made up of 17 amino acids. Trimming left V 5 bases short and J 5 bases short, with 21 bases between. Germline-derived CDR1 and CDR2 are MNHNS and SASEGT. Here the CDR3 reads CASSKGNADRVTGELFF. In DNA form, the CDR3 reads TGTGCCAGCAGTAAAGGGAATGCGGACAGAGTAACCGGGGAGCTGTTTTTT.

In its sample, this clone was seen once. The rearrangement links TRBV7-2 to TRBJ2-7; TRBD2 matches 8 bases. V was pared by 0 bases and J by 5 bases, with 12 bases of the junction left unmatched. This CDR3 is built from 17 residues. CDR1 is SGHTA and CDR2 is FQGNSA in the germline V gene. The CDR3 here is CASSLAVREGRSDEQYF. Here the CDR3 DNA reads TGTGCCAGCAGCTTAGCAGTTCGGGAGGGCCGTTCGGACGAGCAGTACTTC.

This rearrangement joins TRBV27 to TRBJ2-7, with 10 positions matching TRBD2. The CDR3 loop spans 15 amino acids. Losses at the gene ends were 5 bases for V and 2 bases for J; bases not matched to a gene: 6. Germline V gene data show CDR1 as MNHEY and CDR2 as SMNVEV (reference sequence). Here the CDR3 DNA reads TGTGCCAGCAGTAATGCTGGACTAGCGGCCTACGAGCAGTACTTC. Protein: CASSNAGLAAYEQYF.

The chain couples TRBV7-2 to TRBJ2-3, with D perhaps TRBD1 (5 bases). The CDR3 has 16 residues. Germline V gene sequence: CDR1 SGHTA, CDR2 FQGNSA. Trimming left V 5 bases short and J 1 base short, with 16 bases between. The CDR3 DNA sequence: TGTGCCAGCAGCCAGAGTTGGGGCCCTCGCACAGATACGCAGTATTTT. Protein: CASSQSWGPRTDTQYF.

The V call is TRBV19, the J call TRBJ2-7; 8 nucleotides line up with TRBD1. After removal of 6 bases from V and 2 bases from J, the junction contained 6 bases not matched to a gene. The germline gives CDR1 LNHDA, CDR2 SQIVND (reference sequence). The CDR3 runs 14 residues. CDR3 bases: TGTGCCAGTAGGGCGGGACAGGCCCCCTACGAGCAGTACTTC. Amino acid sequence: CASRAGQAPYEQYF.